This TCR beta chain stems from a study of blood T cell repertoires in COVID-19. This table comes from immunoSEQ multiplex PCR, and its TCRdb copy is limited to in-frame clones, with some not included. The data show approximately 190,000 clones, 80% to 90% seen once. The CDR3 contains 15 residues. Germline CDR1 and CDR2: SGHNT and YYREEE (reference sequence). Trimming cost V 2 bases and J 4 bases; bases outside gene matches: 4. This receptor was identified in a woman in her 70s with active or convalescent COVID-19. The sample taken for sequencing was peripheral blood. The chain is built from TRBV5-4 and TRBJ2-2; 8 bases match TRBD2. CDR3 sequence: CASSLAGVGTGELFF. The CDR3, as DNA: TGTGCCAGCAGCTTAGCGGGAGTTGGCACCGGGGAGCTGTTTTTT. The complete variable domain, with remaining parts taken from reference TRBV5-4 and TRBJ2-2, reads ETGVTQSPTHLIKTRGQQVTLRCSSQSGHNTVSWYQQALGQGPQFIFQYYREEENGRGNFPPRFSGLQFPNYSSELNVNALELDDSALYLCASSLAGVGTGELFFGEGSRLTVL.